This T cell receptor beta chain comes out of a study of Graves' ophthalmopathy and Graves' hyperthyroidism. Study background: Hyperthyroidism was considered stable when no ophthalmopathy appeared within 18 months of follow-up.

Findings and limits, study-wide: Ophthalmopathy could be told apart from stable hyperthyroidism by a 13-signature model (about 88% sensitivity, 80% to 84% specificity).

Diagnoses were established from clinical symptoms, serum thyroxine, TRAb, thyroid ultrasound and orbital computed tomography. At least ten counts were recorded for this clonotype. Its antigen is currently unknown. CDR3 regions of TCR beta were amplified from RNA transcripts. The authors performed first-round RT-PCR with HTBI primers and then a second-round multiplex PCR. TCRdb used MiXCR to reprocess the multiplex PCR reads, holding one entry per CDR3 protein. This repertoire shows around 1.1 million distinct CDR3 sequences, about 35% found once; its top ten account for around 10%. Germline CDR1 SNHLY, CDR2 FYNNEI. CDR3 length: 14 residues. Trimming took 4 bases from V and 3 from J, leaving 12 bases between them.

Sequencing input: peripheral blood or thyroid tissue (not recorded which). This TCR was sampled from an adult man with Graves' hyperthyroidism. The genes are TRBV2 and TRBJ1-2, with D tentatively TRBD1 (5 bases). The CDR3 spells CASSGRGLDYGYTF. The CDR3 coding sequence is TGTGCCAGCAGTGGACGGGGGTTGGACTATGGCTACACCTTC.